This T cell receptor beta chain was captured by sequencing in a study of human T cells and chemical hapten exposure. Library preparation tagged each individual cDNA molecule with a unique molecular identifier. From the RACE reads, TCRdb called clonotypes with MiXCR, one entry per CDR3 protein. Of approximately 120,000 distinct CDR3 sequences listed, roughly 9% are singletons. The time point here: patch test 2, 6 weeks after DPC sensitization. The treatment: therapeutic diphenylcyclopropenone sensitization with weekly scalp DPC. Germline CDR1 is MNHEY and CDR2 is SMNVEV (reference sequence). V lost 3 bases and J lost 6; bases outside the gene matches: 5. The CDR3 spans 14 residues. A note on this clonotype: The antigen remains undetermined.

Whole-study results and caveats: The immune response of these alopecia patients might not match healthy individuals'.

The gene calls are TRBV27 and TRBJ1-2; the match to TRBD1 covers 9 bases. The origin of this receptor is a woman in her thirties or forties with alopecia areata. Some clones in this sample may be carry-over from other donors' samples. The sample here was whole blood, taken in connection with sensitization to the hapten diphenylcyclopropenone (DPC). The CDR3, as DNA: TGTGCCAGCAGTTTGTGGGGGACAGGGCATGGCTACACCTTC. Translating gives CASSLWGTGHGYTF.